The 5 T cell receptor beta chains below come from one sample, sequenced in a study of Graves' ophthalmopathy and Graves' hyperthyroidism. RNA transcripts were the source from which TCR beta CDR3 regions were amplified. HTBI-primed first-round RT-PCR preceded second-round multiplex PCR. Using its own MiXCR run on the multiplex PCR reads, TCRdb lists one record per CDR3 protein. This sample has around 400,000 distinct CDR3 sequences, with over 20% found just once. Sample: peripheral blood. The source is a woman aged 18-29 years with stable Graves' hyperthyroidism.

The DNA for the CDR3 is TGTGCCAGCAGGCCCCGACACCGGCTCTTTGGCTACACCTTC. It yields the protein CASRPRHRLFGYTF. V is TRBV27 and J is TRBJ1-2; D remains ambiguous. The CDR3 runs 14 residues. Germline CDR1 and CDR2: MNHEY and SMNVEV (reference sequence). Deletions cut 6 bases from V and 7 bases from J, with 18 bases between.

In its sample, this clonotype was seen many times. The chain joins TRBV20-1 to TRBJ1-2; unclear D gene. The CDR3 extends over 13 amino acids. Germline V gene lookup returns CDR1 DFQATT and CDR2 SNEGSKA (reference sequence). The V gene lost 3 bases and the J gene lost 7 bases, with 15 bases spanning the gap. The CDR3 DNA reads as TGCAGTGCTAGGGGCCTTGGTGGTGGTGGCTACACCTTC. This codes for CSARGLGGGGYTF.

This clonotype was observed many times. The chain recombines TRBV5-1 with TRBJ1-2; 7 positions agree with TRBD1. V trimming: 2 bases; J trimming: 7 bases; junction bases outside the gene matches: 17. The CDR3 is made up of 17 amino acids. Germline values: CDR1 SGHRS, CDR2 YFSETQ. This CDR3 reads CASSLSRGPQGNSGYTF. CDR3 DNA: TGCGCCAGCAGCTTATCGAGGGGGCCCCAGGGTAATTCTGGCTACACCTTC.

This clonotype was counted only a few times. The V gene is TRBV12-3 or TRBV12-4, the J gene TRBJ2-5; D is possibly TRBD1 (5 bases). The V gene lost 6 bases and the J gene lost 4 bases, with 15 bases spanning the gap. The CDR3 extends over 14 amino acids. The CDR3 coding sequence is TGTGCCAGCAGGCCTCAGGGTTGGGGAGAGACCCAGTACTTC. Its protein product is CASRPQGWGETQYF.

Concerning this clonotype itself: A single base separates this from a much larger clone, so it may be a read error. The J gene is TRBJ2-5, the V gene TRBV2, with 8 positions matching TRBD1. The germline V gene has CDR1 SNHLY and CDR2 FYNNEI. This CDR3 spans 14 amino acids. The CDR3 here is CASSAQGVEETQDF. The CDR3 nucleotides are TGTGCCAGCAGTGCACAGGGGGTAGAGGAGACCCAGGACTTC.